This TCR beta chain was found in a study of blood T cell repertoires in COVID-19. After removal of 3 bases from V and 1 base from J, the junction contained 19 bases not matched to a gene. The CDR3 covers 22 residues. Germline CDR1 and CDR2: KGHSH and LQKENI. The data were produced by immunoSEQ multiplex PCR, yet TCRdb's version contains in-frame clones alone and is incomplete. The sample holds some 220,000 clones, approximately 85% seen once. Material for sequencing was peripheral blood. This chain connects TRBV18 to TRBJ2-6, with 9 nucleotides matching TRBD2. This receptor was identified in a woman aged 65 to 85 with COVID-19, enrolled during active disease. In DNA form, the CDR3 reads TGTGCCAGCTCACCCAGCCCTATGACGGTGTTAGCGGGAGCTTCTGGGGCCAACGTCCTGACTTTC. Residues: CASSPSPMTVLAGASGANVLTF.